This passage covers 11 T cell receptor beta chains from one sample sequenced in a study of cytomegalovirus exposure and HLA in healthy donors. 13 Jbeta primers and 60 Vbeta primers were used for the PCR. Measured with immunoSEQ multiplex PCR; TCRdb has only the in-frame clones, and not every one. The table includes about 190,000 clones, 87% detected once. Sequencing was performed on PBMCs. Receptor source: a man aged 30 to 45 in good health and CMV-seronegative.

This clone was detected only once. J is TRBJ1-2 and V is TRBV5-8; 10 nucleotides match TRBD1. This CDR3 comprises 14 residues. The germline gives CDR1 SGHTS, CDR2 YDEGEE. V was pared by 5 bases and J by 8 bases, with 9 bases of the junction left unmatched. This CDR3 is CASRLGTGDQGYTF. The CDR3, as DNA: TGTGCCAGCAGGCTCGGGACAGGGGATCAGGGCTACACCTTC. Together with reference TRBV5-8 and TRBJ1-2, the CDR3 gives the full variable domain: EAGVTQSPTHLIKTRGQQATLRCSPISGHTSVYWYQQALGLGLQFLLWYDEGEERNRGNFPPRFSGRQFPNYSSELNVNALELEDSALYLCASRLGTGDQGYTFGSGTRLTVV.

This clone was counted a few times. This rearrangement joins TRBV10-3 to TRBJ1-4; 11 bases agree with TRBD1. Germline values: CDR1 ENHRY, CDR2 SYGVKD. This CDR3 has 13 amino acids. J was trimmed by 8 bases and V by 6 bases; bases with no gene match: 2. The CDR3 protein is CAISGTGGEKLFF. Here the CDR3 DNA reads TGTGCCATCAGCGGGACAGGGGGAGAAAAACTGTTTTTT.

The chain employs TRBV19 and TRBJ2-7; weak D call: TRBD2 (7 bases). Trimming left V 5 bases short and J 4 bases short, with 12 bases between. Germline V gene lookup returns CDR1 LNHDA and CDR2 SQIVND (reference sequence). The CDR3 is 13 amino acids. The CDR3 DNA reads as TGTGCCAGTAGTGGGGGGGCCCGGTACGAGCAGTACTTC. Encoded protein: CASSGGARYEQYF.

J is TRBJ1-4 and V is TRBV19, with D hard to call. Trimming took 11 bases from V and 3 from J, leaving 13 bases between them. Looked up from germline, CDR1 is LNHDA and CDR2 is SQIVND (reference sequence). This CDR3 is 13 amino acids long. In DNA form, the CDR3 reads TGTGCCTCCCGGGAACCCGCTAATGAAAAACTGTTTTTT. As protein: CASREPANEKLFF.

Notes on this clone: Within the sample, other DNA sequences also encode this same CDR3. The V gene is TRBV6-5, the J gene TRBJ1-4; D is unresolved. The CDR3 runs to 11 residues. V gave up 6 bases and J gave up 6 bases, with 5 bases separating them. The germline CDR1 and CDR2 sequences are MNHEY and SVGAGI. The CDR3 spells CASSSDEKLFF. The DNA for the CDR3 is TGTGCCAGCAGCTCCGATGAAAAACTGTTTTTT.

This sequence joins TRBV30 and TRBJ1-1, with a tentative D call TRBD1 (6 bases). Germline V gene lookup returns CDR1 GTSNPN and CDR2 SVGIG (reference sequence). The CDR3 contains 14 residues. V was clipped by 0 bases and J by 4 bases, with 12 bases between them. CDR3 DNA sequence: TGTGCCTGGAGTGTACGGCGCAGGGGCACTGAAGCTTTCTTT. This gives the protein CAWSVRRRGTEAFF.

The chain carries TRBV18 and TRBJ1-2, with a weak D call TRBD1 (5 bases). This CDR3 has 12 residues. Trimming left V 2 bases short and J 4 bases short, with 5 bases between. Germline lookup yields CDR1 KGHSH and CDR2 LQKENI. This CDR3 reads CASSPTGYGYTF. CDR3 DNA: TGTGCCAGCTCACCAACAGGCTATGGCTACACCTTC.

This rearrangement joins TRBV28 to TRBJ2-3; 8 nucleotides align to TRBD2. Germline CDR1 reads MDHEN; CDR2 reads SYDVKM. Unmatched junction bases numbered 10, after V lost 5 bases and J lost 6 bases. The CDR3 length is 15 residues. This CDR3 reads CASSSPAGALDTQYF. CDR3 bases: TGTGCCAGCAGTAGCCCAGCGGGGGCGTTGGATACGCAGTATTTT.

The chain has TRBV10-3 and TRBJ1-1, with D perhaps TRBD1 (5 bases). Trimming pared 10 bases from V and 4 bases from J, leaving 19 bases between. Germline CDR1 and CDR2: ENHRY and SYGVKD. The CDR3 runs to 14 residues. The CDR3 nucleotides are TGTGCCACAAAACCCGGGGGTCCGGGCACTGAAGCTTTCTTT. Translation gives CATKPGGPGTEAFF.

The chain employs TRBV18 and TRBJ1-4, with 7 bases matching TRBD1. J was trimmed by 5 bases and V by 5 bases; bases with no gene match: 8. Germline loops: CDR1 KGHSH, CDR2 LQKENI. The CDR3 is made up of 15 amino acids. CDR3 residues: CASSAGTAGNEKLFF. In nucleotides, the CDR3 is TGTGCCAGCTCAGCCGGGACAGCAGGCAATGAAAAACTGTTTTTT.

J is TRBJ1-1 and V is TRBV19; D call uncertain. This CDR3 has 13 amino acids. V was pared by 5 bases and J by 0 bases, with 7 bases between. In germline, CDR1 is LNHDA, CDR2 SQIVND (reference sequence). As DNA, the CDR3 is TGTGCCAGTAGTGCAGGTTTGAACACTGAAGCTTTCTTT. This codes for CASSAGLNTEAFF.